The 11 T cell receptor beta chains listed next were all sequenced from one sample in a study of cytotoxic CD8 clonotypes in ibrutinib-treated CLL. Generated by immunoSEQ multiplex PCR, the TCRdb table keeps only in-frame clones and is missing some. The profile covers around 140,000 clones, with around 82% appearing a single time and 7.5% to 8% taken by the ten largest. Source: PBMCs, taken after 36 months of ibrutinib treatment. The receptors stem from a human donor with chronic lymphocytic leukemia.

This clone was found once. The CDR3 DNA is TGTGCCACCAGCCCGACACGTCGGGGCACCGGGGAGCTGTTTTTT. This translates into CATSPTRRGTGELFF. The gene calls are TRBV15 and TRBJ2-2, with a possible D match to TRBD2 (5 bases). Trimming shortened V by 5 bases and J by 4 bases, and 14 bases separated the two germline ends. The CDR3 is made up of 15 amino acids. Germline V gene data show CDR1 as LNHNV and CDR2 as YYDKDF (reference sequence).

J is TRBJ1-5 and V is TRBV6-6, with a weak D call TRBD1 (6 bases). This CDR3 contains 15 residues. V dropped 6 bases and J dropped 2 bases, with 14 bases sitting between them. CDR1 is MNHNY, CDR2 SVGAGI, per germline (reference sequence). The CDR3 region is CASSPGGLGNQPQHF. The CDR3 DNA reads TGTGCCAGCAGCCCCGGGGGGCTGGGCAATCAGCCCCAGCATTTT.

The chain employs TRBV5-1 and TRBJ2-5, with D unclear. Trimming shortened V by 0 bases and J by 5 bases, and 8 bases separated the two germline ends. CDR1 is SGHRS, CDR2 YFSETQ, per germline. This CDR3 region has 13 residues. CDR3: CASSLGLLETQYF. The DNA for the CDR3 is TGCGCCAGCAGCTTGGGTTTACTGGAGACCCAGTACTTC.

This clone was seen more than once but under ten times. The chain has TRBV2 and TRBJ1-2, with D uncertain. The germline V gene encodes CDR1 SNHLY and CDR2 FYNNEI. V lost 0 bases, J lost 8 bases, and 4 bases lay in between. The CDR3 is 11 residues long. CDR3 nucleotide sequence: TGTGCCAGCAGTGAAGCCCCGGGCTACACCTTC. It translates to CASSEAPGYTF.

The chain recombines TRBV5-6 with TRBJ2-7, with D unresolved. Trimming took off 4 bases at V and 3 bases at J, with 8 bases between the two ends. Germline V gene sequence: CDR1 SGHDT, CDR2 YYEEEE. The CDR3 has 12 residues. The CDR3 here is CASSVSIYEQYF. DNA for the CDR3: TGTGCCAGCAGCGTGAGTATCTACGAGCAGTACTTC.

The rearrangement links TRBV10-3 to TRBJ2-5, with TRBD2 matching over 9 bases. J gave up 1 base and V 0 bases, and 0 bases lay outside the gene matches. Germline V gives CDR1 ENHRY, CDR2 SYGVKD. The CDR3 extends over 15 amino acids. The CDR3 sequence: CAISESRGGQETQYF. The CDR3 DNA sequence: TGTGCCATCAGTGAGTCGCGGGGGGGCCAAGAGACCCAGTACTTC.

The chain couples TRBV5-1 to TRBJ2-5, with 7 bases identical to TRBD1. After removal of 4 bases from V and 5 bases from J, the junction contained 8 bases not matched to a gene. Per germline, CDR1 SGHRS and CDR2 YFSETQ. There are 14 residues in the CDR3. The CDR3, as DNA: TGCGCCAGCAGCGGAGACAGGGCAAGCGAGACCCAGTACTTC. It encodes CASSGDRASETQYF. The variable domain in full, completed from reference TRBV5-1 and TRBJ2-5, reads KAGVTQTPRYLIKTRGQQVTLSCSPISGHRSVSWYQQTPGQGLQFLFEYFSETQRNKGNFPGRFSGRQFSNSRSEMNVSTLELGDSALYLCASSGDRASETQYFGPGTRLLVL.

The rearrangement uses TRBV11-2 and TRBJ2-1; possibly TRBD1 or TRBD2 for D (5 bases each). CDR1 is SGHAT, CDR2 FQNNGV, per germline. Trimming took off 1 base at V and 9 bases at J, with 10 bases between the two ends. The CDR3 length is 13 residues. CDR3 residues: CASSLVWGSEQFF. The CDR3 DNA reads TGTGCCAGCAGCTTAGTGTGGGGGAGTGAGCAGTTCTTC. Full variable domain (remainder filled in from reference TRBV11-2 and TRBJ2-1): EAGVAQSPRYKIIEKRQSVAFWCNPISGHATLYWYQQILGQGPKLLIQFQNNGVVDDSQLPKDRFSAERLKGVDSTLKIQPAKLEDSAVYLCASSLVWGSEQFFGPGTRLTVL.

This chain uses TRBV27 with TRBJ2-3; TRBD1 agrees at 7 bases. The CDR3 length is 16 residues. CDR1 and CDR2 (germline): MNHEY, SMNVEV (reference sequence). Unmatched junction bases numbered 15, after V lost 7 bases and J lost 5 bases. For the CDR3, the DNA is TGTGCCAGCAATAGCTATTACAGGGGTTGGGTAGATACGCAGTATTTT. Translated, it gives CASNSYYRGWVDTQYF.

The chain links TRBV7-3 to TRBJ2-1, with a possible D match to TRBD2 (5 bases). The CDR3 is 13 residues long. The germline CDR1 and CDR2 sequences are SGHTA and FQGTGA. Trimming removed 3 bases from V and 7 bases from J, with 10 bases in between. CDR3: CASSFAADNEQFF. Written as DNA, the CDR3 is TGTGCCAGCAGCTTCGCAGCGGATAATGAGCAGTTCTTC.

The rearrangement uses TRBV28 and TRBJ1-1; 7 nucleotides line up with TRBD1. The ends lost 10 bases at V and 0 bases at J; junction bases unmatched: 14. Germline CDR1 is MDHEN and CDR2 is SYDVKM. The CDR3 spans 16 residues. CDR3 sequence: CATAAPGTAMNTEAFF. In DNA, the CDR3 is TGTGCCACCGCCGCTCCCGGGACAGCCATGAACACTGAAGCTTTCTTT.